This T cell receptor beta chain was observed in a study of OX40 agonist ivuxolimab in advanced cancers. Turning to the study itself: Hepatocellular carcinoma, melanoma, renal cell or head and neck cancer affected the dose-escalation patients.

Broader study findings: Also present in some nonresponders was a low level of normalized T-cell clonal expansion.

In the case of this clone: The antigen is unknown.

A history of autoimmune disease or systemic immunosuppression excluded patients. With baseline, cycle 4 day 1, and cycle 7 day 1 as timepoints, blood was sampled. The assay was immunoSEQ multiplex PCR, and TCRdb's table has in-frame clones only and misses some. The table lists some 85,000 clones, about 90% of them singletons. The germline gives CDR1 MNHNY, CDR2 SVGAGI (reference sequence). The CDR3 covers 15 residues. V lost 0 bases to trimming and J lost 4 bases, with 13 bases between them. The specimen was CD4+ or CD8+ T cells sorted from blood, collected in a trial of the OX40 agonist ivuxolimab. This TCR came from an adult with an advanced solid tumor such as melanoma, head and neck, liver or kidney cancer. The genes are TRBV6-6 and TRBJ2-7; no clear D. The CDR3 DNA reads as TGTGCCAGCAGTTACTCGACCGGCTCTCCGTACGAGCAGTACTTC. Its translation is CASSYSTGSPYEQYF.